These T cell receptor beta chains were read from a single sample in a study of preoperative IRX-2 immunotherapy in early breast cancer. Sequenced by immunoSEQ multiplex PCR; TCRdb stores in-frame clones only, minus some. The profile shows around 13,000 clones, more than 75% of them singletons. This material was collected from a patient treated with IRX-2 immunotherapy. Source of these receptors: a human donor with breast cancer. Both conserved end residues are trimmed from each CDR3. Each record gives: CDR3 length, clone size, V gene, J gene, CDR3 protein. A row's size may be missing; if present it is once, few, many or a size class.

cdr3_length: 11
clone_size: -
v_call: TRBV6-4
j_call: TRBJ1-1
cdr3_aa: ASSDVGRARTF

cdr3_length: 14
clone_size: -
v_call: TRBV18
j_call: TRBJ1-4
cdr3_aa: ASSPPGRTGVEKLF

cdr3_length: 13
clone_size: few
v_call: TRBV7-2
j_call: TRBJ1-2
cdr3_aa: ASSLEGTGWSGYT

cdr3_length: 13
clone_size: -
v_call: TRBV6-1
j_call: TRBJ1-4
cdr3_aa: ASSDKVGGNEKLF

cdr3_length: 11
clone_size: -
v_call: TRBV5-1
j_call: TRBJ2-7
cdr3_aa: ASSLTGAYEQY

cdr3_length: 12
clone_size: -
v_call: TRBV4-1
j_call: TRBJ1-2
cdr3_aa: ASSHSGGNYGYT

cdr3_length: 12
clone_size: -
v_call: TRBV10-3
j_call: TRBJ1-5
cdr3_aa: AISQDRTGEPQH

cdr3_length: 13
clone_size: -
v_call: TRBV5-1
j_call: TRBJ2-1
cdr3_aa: ASSISGALGNEQF

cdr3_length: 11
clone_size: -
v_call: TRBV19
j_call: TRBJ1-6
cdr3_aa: ASSSIGMSPLH

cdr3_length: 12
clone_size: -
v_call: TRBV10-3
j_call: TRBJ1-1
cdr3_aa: AIREPTGATEAF

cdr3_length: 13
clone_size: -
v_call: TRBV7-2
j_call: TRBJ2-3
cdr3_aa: ASRRDRGPTDTQY

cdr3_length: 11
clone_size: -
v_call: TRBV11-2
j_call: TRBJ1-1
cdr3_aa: ASSSQGNTEAF

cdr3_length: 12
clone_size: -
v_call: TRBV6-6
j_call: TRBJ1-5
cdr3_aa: ASSYTQGRQPQH

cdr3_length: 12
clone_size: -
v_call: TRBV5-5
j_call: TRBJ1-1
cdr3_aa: ASSFGWGNTEAF

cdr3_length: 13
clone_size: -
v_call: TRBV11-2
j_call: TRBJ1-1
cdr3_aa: ASSERVLLNTEAF

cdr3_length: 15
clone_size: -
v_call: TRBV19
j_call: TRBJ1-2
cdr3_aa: ASSIYVRGGTGPGYT

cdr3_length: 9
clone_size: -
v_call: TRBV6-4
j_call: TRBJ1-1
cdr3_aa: ASSDGREAF

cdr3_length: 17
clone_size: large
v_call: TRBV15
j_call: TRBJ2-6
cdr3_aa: ATSRDFRVMHPGANVLT

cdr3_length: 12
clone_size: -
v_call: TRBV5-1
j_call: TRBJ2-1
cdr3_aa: ASSLPSSDNEQF

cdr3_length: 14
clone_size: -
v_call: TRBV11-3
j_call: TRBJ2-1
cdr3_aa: ASSSPWVAGNLEQF

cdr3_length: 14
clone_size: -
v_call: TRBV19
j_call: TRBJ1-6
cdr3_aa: ASKRDRSSYNSPLH

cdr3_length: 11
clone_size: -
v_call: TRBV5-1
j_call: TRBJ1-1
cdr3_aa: ASSPGGGREAF

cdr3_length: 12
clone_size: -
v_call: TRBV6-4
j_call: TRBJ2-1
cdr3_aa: ASLGSGGANEQF

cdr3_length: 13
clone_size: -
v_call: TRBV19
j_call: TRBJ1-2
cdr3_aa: ASVQPGQPFYGYT

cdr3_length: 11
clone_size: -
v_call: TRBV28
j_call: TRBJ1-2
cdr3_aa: ASRQTGNYGYT

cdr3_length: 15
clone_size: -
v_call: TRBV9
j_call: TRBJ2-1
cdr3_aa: ASSVGGATSSYNEQF

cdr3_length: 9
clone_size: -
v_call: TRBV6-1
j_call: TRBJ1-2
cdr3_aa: ASSDNYGYT

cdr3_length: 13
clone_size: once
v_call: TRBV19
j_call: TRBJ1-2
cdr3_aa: ASSARPLGNYGYT

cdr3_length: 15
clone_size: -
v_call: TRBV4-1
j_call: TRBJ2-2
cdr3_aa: ASSQGDKGVFTGELF

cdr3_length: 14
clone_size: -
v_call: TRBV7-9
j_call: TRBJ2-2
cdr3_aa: ASSFREGVNTGELF

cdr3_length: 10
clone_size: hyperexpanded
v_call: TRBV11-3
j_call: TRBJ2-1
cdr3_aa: ASSSWVNEQF

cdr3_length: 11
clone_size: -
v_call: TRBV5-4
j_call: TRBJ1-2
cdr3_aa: ATYTNTGHGYT

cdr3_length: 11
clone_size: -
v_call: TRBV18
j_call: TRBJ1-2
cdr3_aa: ASSPSLDYGYT

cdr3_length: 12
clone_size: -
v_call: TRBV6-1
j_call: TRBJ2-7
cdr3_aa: ASSEGTLPYEQY

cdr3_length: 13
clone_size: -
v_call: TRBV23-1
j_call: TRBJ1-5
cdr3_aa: ASSHGKGGRQPQH

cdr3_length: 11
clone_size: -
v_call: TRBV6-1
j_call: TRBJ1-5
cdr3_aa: ATPSGPDQPQH

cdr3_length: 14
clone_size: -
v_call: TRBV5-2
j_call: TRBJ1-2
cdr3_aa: ASNPNREYESYGYT

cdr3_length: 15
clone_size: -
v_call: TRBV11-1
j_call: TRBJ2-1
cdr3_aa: ASSPFPGQGSYNEQF

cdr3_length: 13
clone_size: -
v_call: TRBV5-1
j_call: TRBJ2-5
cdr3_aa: ASSPLGQGAGTQY

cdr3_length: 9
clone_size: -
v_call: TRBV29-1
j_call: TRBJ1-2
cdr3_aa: SVTQLYGYT

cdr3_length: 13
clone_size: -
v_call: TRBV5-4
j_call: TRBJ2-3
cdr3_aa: ASSQGGRGTDTQY

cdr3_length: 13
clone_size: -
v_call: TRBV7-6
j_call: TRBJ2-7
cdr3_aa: ASSLGAGSSYEQY

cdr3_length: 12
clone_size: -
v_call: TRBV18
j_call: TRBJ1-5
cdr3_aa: ASSPEYSNQPQH

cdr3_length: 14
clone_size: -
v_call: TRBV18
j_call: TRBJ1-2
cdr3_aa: ASYAGTGDYVRGYT

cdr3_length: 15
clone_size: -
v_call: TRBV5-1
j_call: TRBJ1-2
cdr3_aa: ASSLVGQGEGFYGYT

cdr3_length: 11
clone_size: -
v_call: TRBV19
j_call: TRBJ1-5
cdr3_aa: ATADTSNQPQH

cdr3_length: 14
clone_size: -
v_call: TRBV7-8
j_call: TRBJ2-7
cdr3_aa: ASSLPRDPSYYEQY